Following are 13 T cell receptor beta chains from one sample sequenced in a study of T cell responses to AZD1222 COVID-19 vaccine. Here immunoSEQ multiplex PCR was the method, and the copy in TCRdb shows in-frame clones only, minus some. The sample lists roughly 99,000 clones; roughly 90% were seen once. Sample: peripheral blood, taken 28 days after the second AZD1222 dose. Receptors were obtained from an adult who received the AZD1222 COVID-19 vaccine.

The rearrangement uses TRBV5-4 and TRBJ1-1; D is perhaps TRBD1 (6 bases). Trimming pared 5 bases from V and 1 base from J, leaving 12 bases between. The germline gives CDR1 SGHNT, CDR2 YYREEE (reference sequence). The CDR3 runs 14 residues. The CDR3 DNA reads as TGTGCCAGCAGACAGGGAGGTGGGAACACTGAAGCTTTCTTT. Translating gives CASRQGGGNTEAFF.

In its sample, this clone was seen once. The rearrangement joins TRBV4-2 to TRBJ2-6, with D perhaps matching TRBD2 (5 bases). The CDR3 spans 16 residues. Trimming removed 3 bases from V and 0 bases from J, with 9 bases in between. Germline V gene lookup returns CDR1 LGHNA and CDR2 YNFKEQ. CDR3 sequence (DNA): TGTGCCAGCAGCCAGGACTGGGACTCTGGGGCCAACGTCCTGACTTTC. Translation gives CASSQDWDSGANVLTF.

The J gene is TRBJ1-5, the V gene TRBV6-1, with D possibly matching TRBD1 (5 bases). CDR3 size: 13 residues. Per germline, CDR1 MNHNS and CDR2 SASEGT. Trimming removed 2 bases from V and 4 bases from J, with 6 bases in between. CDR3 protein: CASSERGNQPQHF. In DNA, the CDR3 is TGTGCCAGCAGTGAAAGGGGAAATCAGCCCCAGCATTTT.

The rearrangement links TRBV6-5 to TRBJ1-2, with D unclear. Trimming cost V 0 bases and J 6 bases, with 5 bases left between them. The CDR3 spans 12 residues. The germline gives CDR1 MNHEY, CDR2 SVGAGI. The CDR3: CASSYSGHGYTF. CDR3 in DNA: TGTGCCAGCAGTTACTCAGGGCATGGCTACACCTTC.

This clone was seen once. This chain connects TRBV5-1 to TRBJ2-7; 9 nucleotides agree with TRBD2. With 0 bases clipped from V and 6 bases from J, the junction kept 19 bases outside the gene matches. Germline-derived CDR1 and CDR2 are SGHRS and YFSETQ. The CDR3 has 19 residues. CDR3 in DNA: TGCGCCAGCAGCTTGGGGGCGGGAGGGGACCGATTCCTCTCTGCCGAGCAGTACTTC. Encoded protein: CASSLGAGGDRFLSAEQYF.

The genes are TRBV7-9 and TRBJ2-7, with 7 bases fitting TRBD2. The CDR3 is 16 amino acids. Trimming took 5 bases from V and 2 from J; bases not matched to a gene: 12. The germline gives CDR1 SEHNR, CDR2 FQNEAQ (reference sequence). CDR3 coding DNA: TGTGCCAGCAGCGCCCCCTTAGAGGGGAGGGCCTACGAGCAGTACTTC. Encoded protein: CASSAPLEGRAYEQYF. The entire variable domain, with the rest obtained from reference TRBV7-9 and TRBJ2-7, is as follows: DTGVSQNPRHKITKRGQNVTFRCDPISEHNRLYWYRQTLGQGPEFLTYFQNEAQLEKSRLLSDRFSAERPKGSFSTLEIQRTEQGDSAMYLCASSAPLEGRAYEQYFGPGTRLTVT.

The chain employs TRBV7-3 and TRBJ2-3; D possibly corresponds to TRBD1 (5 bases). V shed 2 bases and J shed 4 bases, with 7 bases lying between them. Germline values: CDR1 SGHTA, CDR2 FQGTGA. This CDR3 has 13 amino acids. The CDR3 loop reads CASSLQGPDTQYF. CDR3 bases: TGTGCCAGCAGCTTACAGGGTCCAGATACGCAGTATTTT.

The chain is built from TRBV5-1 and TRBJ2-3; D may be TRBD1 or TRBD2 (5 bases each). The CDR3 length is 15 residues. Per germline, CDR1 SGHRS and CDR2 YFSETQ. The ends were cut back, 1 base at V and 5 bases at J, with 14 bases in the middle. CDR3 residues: CASSLLGGEVDTQYF. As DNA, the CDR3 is TGCGCCAGCAGCTTGCTTGGGGGAGAGGTAGATACGCAGTATTTT.

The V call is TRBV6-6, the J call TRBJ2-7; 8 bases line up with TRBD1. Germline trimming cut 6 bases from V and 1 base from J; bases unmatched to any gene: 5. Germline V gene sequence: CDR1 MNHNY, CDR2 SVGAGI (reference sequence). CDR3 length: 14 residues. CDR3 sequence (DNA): TGTGCCAGCAGAACGGGACAGGATTCCTACGAGCAGTACTTC. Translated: CASRTGQDSYEQYF.

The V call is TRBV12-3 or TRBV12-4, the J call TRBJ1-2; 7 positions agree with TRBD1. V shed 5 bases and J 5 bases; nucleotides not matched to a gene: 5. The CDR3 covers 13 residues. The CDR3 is CASSRDRIYGYTF. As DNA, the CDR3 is TGTGCCAGCAGTCGGGACAGAATATATGGCTACACCTTC.

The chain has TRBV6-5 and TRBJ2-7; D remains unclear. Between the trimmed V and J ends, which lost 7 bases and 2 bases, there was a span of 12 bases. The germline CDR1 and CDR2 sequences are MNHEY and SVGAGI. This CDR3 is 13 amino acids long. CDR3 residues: CASNPGPPYEQYF. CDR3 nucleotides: TGTGCCAGCAATCCCGGGCCCCCCTACGAGCAGTACTTC.

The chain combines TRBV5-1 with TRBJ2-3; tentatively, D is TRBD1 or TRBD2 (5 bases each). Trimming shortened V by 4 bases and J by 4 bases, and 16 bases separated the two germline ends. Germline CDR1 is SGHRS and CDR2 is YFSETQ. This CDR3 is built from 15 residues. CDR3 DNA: TGCGCCAGCAGCCCATTCCGGGTGGGGGCAGATACGCAGTATTTT. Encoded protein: CASSPFRVGADTQYF. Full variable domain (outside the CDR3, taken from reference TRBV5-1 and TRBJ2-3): KAGVTQTPRYLIKTRGQQVTLSCSPISGHRSVSWYQQTPGQGLQFLFEYFSETQRNKGNFPGRFSGRQFSNSRSEMNVSTLELGDSALYLCASSPFRVGADTQYFGPGTRLTVL.

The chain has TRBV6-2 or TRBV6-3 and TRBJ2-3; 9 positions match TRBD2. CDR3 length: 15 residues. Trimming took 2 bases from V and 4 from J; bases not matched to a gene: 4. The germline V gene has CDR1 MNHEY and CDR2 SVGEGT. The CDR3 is CASSYGAGGADTQYF. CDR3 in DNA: TGTGCCAGCAGTTACGGGGCGGGAGGGGCAGATACGCAGTATTTT.